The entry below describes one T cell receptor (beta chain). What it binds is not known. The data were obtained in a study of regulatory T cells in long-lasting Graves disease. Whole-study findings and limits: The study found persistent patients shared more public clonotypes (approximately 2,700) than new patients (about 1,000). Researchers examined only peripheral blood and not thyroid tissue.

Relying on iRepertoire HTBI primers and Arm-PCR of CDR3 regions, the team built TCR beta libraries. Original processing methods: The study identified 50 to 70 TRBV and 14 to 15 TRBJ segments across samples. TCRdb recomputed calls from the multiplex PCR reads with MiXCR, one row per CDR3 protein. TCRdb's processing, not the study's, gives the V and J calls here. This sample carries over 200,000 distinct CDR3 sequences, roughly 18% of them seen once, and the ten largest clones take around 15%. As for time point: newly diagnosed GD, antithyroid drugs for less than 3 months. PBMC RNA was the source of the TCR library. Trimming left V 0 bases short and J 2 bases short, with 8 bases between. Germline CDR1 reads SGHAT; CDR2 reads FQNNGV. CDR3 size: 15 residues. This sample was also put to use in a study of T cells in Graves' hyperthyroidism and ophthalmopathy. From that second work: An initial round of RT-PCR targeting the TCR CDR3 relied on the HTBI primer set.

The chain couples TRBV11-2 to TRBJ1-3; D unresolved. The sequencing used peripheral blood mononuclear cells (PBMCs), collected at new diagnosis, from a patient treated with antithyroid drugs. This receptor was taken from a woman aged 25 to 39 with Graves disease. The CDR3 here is CASSLDRYTGNTIYF. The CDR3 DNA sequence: TGTGCCAGCAGCTTAGACCGTTACACTGGAAACACCATATATTTT.